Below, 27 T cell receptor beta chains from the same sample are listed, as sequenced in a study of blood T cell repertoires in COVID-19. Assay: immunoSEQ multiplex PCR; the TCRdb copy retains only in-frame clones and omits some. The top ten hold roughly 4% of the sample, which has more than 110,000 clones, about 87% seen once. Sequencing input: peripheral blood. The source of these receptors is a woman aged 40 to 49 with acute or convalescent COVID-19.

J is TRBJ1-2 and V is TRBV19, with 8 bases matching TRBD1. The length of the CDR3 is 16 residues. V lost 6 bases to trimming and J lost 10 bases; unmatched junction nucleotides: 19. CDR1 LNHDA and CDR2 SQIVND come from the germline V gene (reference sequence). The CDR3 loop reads CASRPARPGQAVDYTF. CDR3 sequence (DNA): TGTGCCAGTAGACCTGCCCGCCCGGGACAGGCAGTAGACTACACCTTC. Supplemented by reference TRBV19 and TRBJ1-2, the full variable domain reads DGGITQSPKYLFRKEGQNVTLSCEQNLNHDAMYWYRQDPGQGLRLIYYSQIVNDFQKGDIAEGYSVSREKKESFPLTVTSAQKNPTAFYLCASRPARPGQAVDYTFGSGTRLTVV.

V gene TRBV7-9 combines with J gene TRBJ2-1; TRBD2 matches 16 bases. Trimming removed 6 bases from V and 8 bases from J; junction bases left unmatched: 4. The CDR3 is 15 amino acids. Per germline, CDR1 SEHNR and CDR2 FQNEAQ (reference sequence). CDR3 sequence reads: CASRGLAGGPHEQFF. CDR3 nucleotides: TGTGCCAGCAGGGGACTAGCGGGGGGGCCCCATGAGCAGTTCTTC.

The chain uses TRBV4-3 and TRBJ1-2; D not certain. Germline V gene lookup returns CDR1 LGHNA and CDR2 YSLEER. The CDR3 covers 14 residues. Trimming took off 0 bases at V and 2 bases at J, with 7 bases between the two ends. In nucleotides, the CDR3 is TGCGCCAGCAGCCAAGATCGCAGGAACTATGGCTACACCTTC. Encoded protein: CASSQDRRNYGYTF.

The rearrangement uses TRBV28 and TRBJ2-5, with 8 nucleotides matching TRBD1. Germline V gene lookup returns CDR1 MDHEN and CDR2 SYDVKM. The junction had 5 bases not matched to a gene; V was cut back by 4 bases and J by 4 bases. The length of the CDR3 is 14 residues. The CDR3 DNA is TGTGCCAGCAGTTCCTGGACAGGGAGAGAGACCCAGTACTTC. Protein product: CASSSWTGRETQYF.

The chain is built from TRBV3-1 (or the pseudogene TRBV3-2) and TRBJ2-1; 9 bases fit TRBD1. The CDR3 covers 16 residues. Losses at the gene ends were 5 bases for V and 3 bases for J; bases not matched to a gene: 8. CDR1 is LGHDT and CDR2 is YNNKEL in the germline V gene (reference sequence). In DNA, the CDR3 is TGTGCCAGCAGCACTCACGGGACAGGGATCTACAATGAGCAGTTCTTC. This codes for CASSTHGTGIYNEQFF.

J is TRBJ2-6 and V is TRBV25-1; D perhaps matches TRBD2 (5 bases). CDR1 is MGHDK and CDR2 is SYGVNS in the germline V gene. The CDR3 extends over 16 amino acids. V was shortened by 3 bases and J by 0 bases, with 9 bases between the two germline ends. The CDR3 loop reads CASSDSGYSGANVLTF. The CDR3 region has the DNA TGTGCCAGCAGTGATTCGGGATACTCTGGGGCCAACGTCCTGACTTTC.

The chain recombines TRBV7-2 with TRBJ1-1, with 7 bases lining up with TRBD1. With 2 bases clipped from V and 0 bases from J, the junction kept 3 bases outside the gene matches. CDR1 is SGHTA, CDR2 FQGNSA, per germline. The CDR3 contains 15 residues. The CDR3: CASSLRGQMNTEAFF. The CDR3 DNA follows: TGTGCCAGCAGCTTAAGGGGACAGATGAACACTGAAGCTTTCTTT.

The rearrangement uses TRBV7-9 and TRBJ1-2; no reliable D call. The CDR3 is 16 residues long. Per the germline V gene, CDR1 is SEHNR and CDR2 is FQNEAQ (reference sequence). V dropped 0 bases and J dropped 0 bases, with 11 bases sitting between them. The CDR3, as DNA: TGTGCCAGCAGCTTAGCGTCACAGCCTTCTAACTATGGCTACACCTTC. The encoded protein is CASSLASQPSNYGYTF.

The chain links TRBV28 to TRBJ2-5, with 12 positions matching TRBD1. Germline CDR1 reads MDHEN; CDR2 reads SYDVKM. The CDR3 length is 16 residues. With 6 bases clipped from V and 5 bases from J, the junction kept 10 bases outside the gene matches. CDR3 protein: CASSPPPGTGGETQYF. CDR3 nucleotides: TGTGCCAGCAGCCCCCCGCCCGGGACAGGGGGCGAGACCCAGTACTTC. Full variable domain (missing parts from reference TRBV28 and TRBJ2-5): DVKVTQSSRYLVKRTGEKVFLECVQDMDHENMFWYRQDPGLGLRLIYFSYDVKMKEKGDIPEGYSVSREKKERFSLILESASTNQTSMYLCASSPPPGTGGETQYFGPGTRLLVL.

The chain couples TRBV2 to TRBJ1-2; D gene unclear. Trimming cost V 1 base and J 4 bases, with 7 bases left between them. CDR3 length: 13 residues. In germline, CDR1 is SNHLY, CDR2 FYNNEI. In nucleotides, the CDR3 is TGTGCCAGCAGTGAAGAAGAACTCTATGGCTACACCTTC. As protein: CASSEEELYGYTF.

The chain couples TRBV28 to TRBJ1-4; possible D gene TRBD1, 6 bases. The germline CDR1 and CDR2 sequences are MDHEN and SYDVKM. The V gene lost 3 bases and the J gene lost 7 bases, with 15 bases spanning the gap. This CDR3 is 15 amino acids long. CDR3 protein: CASSLGEGGREKLFF. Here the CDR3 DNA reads TGTGCCAGCAGTTTGGGAGAGGGGGGGCGTGAAAAACTGTTTTTT.

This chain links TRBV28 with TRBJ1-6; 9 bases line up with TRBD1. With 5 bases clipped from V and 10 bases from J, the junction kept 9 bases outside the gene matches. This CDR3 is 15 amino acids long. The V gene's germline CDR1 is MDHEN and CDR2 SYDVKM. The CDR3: CASSTGQGKKSPLHF. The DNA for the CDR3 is TGTGCCAGCAGTACGGGACAGGGAAAGAAATCACCCCTCCACTTT.

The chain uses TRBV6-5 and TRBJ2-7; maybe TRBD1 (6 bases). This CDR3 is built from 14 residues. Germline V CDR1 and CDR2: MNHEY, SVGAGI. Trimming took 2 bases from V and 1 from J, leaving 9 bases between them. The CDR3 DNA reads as TGTGCCAGCAGTTACACAGGGATGTCCTACGAGCAGTACTTC. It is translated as CASSYTGMSYEQYF.

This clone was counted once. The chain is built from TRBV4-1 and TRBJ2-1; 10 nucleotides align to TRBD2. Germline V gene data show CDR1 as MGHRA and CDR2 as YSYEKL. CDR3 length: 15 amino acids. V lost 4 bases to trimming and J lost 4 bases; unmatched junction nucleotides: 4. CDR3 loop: CASSPRTSGYNEQFF. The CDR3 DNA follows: TGCGCCAGCAGCCCGCGGACTAGCGGTTACAATGAGCAGTTCTTC.

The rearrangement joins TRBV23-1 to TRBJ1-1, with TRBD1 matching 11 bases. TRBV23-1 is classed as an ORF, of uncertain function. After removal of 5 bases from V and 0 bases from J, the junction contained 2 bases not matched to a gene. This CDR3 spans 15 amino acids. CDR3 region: CASSGTGGLNTEAFF. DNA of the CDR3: TGCGCCAGCAGTGGGACAGGGGGGCTGAACACTGAAGCTTTCTTT.

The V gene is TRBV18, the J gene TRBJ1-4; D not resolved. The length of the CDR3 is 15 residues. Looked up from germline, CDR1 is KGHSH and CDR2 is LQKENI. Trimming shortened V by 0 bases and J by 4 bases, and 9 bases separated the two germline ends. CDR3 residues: CASSPPNGNNEKLFF. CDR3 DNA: TGTGCCAGCTCACCACCGAACGGTAATAATGAAAAACTGTTTTTT.

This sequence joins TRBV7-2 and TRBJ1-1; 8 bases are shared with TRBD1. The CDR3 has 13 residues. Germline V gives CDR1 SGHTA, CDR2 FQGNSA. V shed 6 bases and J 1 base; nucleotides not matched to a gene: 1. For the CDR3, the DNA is TGTGCCAGCAGAGGACAGGGGAACACTGAAGCTTTCTTT. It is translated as CASRGQGNTEAFF. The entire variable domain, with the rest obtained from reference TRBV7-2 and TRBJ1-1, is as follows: GAGVSQSPSNKVTEKGKDVELRCDPISGHTALYWYRQSLGQGLEFLIYFQGNSAPDKSGLPSDRFSAERTGGSVSTLTIQRTQQEDSAVYLCASRGQGNTEAFFGQGTRLTVV.

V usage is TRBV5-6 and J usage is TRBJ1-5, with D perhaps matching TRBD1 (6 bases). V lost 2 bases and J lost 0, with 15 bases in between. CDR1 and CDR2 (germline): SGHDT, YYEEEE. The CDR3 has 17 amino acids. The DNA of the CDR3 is TGTGCCAGCAGCTTTTCCGGACAGACTAATAGCAATCAGCCCCAGCATTTT. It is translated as CASSFSGQTNSNQPQHF. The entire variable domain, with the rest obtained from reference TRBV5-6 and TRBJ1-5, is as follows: DAGVTQSPTHLIKTRGQQVTLRCSPKSGHDTVSWYQQALGQGPQFIFQYYEEEERQRGNFPDRFSGHQFPNYSSELNVNALLLGDSALYLCASSFSGQTNSNQPQHFGDGTRLSIL.

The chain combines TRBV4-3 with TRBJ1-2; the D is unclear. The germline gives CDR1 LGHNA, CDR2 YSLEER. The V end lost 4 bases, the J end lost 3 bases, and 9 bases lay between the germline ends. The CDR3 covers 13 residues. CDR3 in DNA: TGCGCCAGCAGCCTTCAAGAGGACTATGGCTACACCTTC. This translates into CASSLQEDYGYTF.

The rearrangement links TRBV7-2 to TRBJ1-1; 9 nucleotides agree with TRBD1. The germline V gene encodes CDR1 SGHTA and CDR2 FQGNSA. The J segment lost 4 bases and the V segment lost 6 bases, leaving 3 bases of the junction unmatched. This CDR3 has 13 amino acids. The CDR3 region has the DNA TGTGCCAGCAGGGTACAGGGGGCCACTGAAGCTTTCTTT. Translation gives CASRVQGATEAFF.

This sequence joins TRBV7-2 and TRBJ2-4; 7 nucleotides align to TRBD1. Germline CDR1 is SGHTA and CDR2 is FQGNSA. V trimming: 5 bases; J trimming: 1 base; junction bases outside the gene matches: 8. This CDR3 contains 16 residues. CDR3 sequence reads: CASSPRQGAAKNIQYF. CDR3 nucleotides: TGTGCCAGCAGCCCCCGACAGGGAGCGGCCAAAAACATTCAGTACTTC.

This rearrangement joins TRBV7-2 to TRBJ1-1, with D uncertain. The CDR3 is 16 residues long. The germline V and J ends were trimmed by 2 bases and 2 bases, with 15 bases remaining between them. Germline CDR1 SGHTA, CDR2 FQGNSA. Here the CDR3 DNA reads TGTGCCAGCAGCTTATTCGCCCTGCGGTCCAACACTGAAGCTTTCTTT. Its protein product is CASSLFALRSNTEAFF.

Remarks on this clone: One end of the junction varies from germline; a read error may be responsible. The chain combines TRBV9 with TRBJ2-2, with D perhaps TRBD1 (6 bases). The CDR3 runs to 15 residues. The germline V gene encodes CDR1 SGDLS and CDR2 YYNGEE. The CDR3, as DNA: TGTGCCAGCGGAACACAGGGAAAGAACCCCGGGGAGCTGTTTTTT. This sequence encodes CASGTQGKNPGELFF.

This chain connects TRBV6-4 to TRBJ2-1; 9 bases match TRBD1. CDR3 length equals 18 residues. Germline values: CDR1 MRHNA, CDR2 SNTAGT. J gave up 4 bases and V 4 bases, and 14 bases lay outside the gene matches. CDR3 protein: CASSAPGQGGFRYNEQFF. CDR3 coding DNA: TGTGCCAGCAGTGCCCCGGGACAGGGAGGCTTTAGGTACAATGAGCAGTTCTTC.

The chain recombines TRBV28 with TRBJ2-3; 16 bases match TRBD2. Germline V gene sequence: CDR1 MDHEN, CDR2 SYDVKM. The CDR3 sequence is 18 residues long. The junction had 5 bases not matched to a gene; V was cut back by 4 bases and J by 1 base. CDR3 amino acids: CASSSPGTSGGGTDTQYF. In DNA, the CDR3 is TGTGCCAGCAGTTCTCCCGGGACTAGCGGGGGGGGCACAGATACGCAGTATTTT.

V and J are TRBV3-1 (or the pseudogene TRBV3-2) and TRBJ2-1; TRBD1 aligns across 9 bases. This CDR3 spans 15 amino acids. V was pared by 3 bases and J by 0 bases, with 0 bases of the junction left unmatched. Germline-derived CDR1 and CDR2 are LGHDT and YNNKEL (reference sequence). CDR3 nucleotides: TGTGCCAGCAGCCAGACAGGGGGCTCCTACAATGAGCAGTTCTTC. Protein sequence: CASSQTGGSYNEQFF.

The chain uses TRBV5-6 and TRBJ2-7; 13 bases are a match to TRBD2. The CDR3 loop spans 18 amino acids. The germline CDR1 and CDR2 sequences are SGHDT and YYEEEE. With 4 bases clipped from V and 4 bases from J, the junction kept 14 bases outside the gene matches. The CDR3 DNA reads TGTGCCAGCAGCCCCGGGACAGGGACTAGCGGGGTGGGGTACGAGCAGTACTTC. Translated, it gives CASSPGTGTSGVGYEQYF.